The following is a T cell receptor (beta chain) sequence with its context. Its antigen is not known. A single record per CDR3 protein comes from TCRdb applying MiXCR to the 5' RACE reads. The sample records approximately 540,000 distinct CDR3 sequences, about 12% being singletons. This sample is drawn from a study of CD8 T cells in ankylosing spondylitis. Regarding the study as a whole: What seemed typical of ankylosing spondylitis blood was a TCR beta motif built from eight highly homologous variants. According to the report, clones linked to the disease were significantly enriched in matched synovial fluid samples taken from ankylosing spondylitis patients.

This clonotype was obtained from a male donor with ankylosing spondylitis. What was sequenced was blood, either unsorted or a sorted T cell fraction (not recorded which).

CDR3 sequence: CASGPGTTSYNEQFF. Written as DNA, the CDR3 is TGTGCTAGTGGCCCCGGGACTACGTCCTACAATGAGCAGTTCTTC. The gene calls are TRBV12-5 and TRBJ2-1, with 7 bases lining up with TRBD2. The germline V gene has CDR1 LGHNT and CDR2 FRNRAP. The junction had 6 bases not matched to a gene; V was cut back by 6 bases and J by 1 base. The CDR3 runs 15 residues.